The rows below give T cell receptor beta chains drawn from one sample of a study of blood T cell repertoires in COVID-19. Profiling relied on immunoSEQ multiplex PCR, and the TCRdb table lists in-frame clones only, not all of them. Altogether about 46,000 clones are present, over 80% being singletons, with the ten largest covering approximately 15%. The sample comprised peripheral blood. These receptors were obtained from a human donor in a cohort sampled during active COVID-19. Both conserved end residues are part of each CDR3. A D gene is named only where the DNA matches it firmly. The size field is filled for only some rows; it gives once, few, many or a size class.

v_gene,abundance,d_gene,j_gene,CDR3aa,CDR3nt
TRBV19,-,-,TRBJ1-3,CASSPRTGNTIYF,TGTGCCAGTAGTCCCAGGACTGGAAACACCATATATTTT
TRBV27,once,TRBD1,TRBJ2-1,CASSLPDRVTRNEQFF,TGTGCCAGCAGTTTACCCGACAGGGTTACTAGGAATGAGCAGTTCTTC
TRBV30,-,-,TRBJ2-3,CAWSPPSSAQYF,TGTGCCTGGAGTCCCCCAAGCTCGGCGCAGTATTTT
TRBV7-6,-,TRBD2,TRBJ2-7,CASSIEAGGLLDEQYF,TGTGCCAGCAGCATCGAAGCGGGAGGGCTCTTGGACGAGCAGTACTTC
TRBV7-9,-,-,TRBJ1-1,CASSLKLGTEAFF,TGTGCCAGCAGCTTAAAGCTCGGGACTGAAGCTTTCTTT
TRBV6-2/TRBV6-3,-,TRBD2,TRBJ2-7,CASSRQILAGAKTYEQYF,TGTGCCAGCAGCCGACAGATCCTAGCGGGGGCTAAGACCTACGAGCAGTACTTC
TRBV9,-,-,TRBJ1-4,CASSGTPTNEKLFF,TGTGCCAGCAGCGGGACACCTACTAATGAAAAACTGTTTTTT
TRBV9,-,-,TRBJ1-5,CASSSTANSNQPQHF,TGTGCCAGCAGCTCGACAGCTAATAGCAATCAGCCCCAGCATTTT
TRBV4-1,-,-,TRBJ2-1,CASSPLEGATNEQFF,TGCGCCAGCAGCCCCCTAGAGGGCGCTACTAATGAGCAGTTCTTC
TRBV5-6,few,-,TRBJ2-7,CASSSRMGAATYEQYF,TGTGCCAGCAGCTCCCGCATGGGGGCGGCTACCTACGAGCAGTACTTC
TRBV28,-,-,TRBJ1-1,CASSLGRNTEAFF,TGTGCCAGCAGTTTAGGGCGGAACACTGAAGCTTTCTTT
TRBV7-9,few,TRBD2,TRBJ2-7,CASSPRGLASSYEQYF,TGTGCCAGCAGCCCCCGAGGACTAGCGAGCTCCTACGAGCAGTACTTC
TRBV7-2,few,TRBD1,TRBJ2-7,CASSLQGESYEQYF,TGTGCCAGCAGCTTACAGGGGGAAAGCTACGAGCAGTACTTC
TRBV6-5,-,-,TRBJ1-5,CASSYGTGSQPQHF,TGTGCCAGCAGTTACGGTACAGGGAGTCAGCCCCAGCATTTT
TRBV6-5,-,TRBD1,TRBJ1-5,CASSQRTGGNQPQHF,TGTGCCAGCAGCCAACGGACAGGGGGCAATCAGCCCCAGCATTTT
TRBV6-5,once,-,TRBJ2-2,CATGQRTGELFF,TGTGCCACCGGCCAGCGGACCGGGGAGCTGTTTTTT
TRBV7-3,-,TRBD1,TRBJ1-3,CASSLTAGGEGNTIYF,TGTGCCAGCAGCTTAACCGCAGGGGGAGAGGGAAACACCATATATTTT
TRBV5-4,few,-,TRBJ2-7,CASSLRRVGEQYF,TGTGCCAGCAGCTTGAGGAGGGTAGGCGAGCAGTACTTC
TRBV5-1,-,TRBD2,TRBJ2-1,CASSTPTSGQAGNEQFF,TGCGCCAGCAGCACCCCGACTAGCGGCCAGGCGGGCAATGAGCAGTTCTTC
TRBV7-9,-,TRBD1,TRBJ2-2,CASSSQGKDTGELFF,TGTGCCAGCAGCTCACAGGGGAAGGACACCGGGGAGCTGTTTTTT
TRBV9,-,-,TRBJ2-4,CASSVKQEGNIQYF,TGTGCCAGCAGCGTAAAACAGGAAGGAAACATTCAGTACTTC
TRBV4-1,-,TRBD1,TRBJ2-7,CASSQGGDRPTYEQYF,TGCGCCAGCAGCCAAGGGGGGGACAGGCCTACCTACGAGCAGTACTTC
TRBV11-2,-,-,TRBJ2-7,CASRRQGEVSYEQYF,TGTGCCAGCAGGAGGCAGGGGGAGGTCTCCTACGAGCAGTACTTC
TRBV5-5,-,TRBD2,TRBJ2-7,CASSQRLAESYEQYF,TGTGCCAGCAGCCAACGACTAGCGGAAAGCTACGAGCAGTACTTC